Following are 2 T cell receptor beta chains from one sample sequenced in a study of OX40 agonist ivuxolimab in advanced cancers. Assay: immunoSEQ multiplex PCR; the TCRdb copy retains only in-frame clones and omits some. The sample has 52,000 or so clones, around 90% seen once; the top ten hold roughly 11%. Sample: CD4+ or CD8+ T cells sorted from blood, taken in a trial of the OX40 agonist ivuxolimab. The receptors originated from an adult with an advanced solid tumor such as melanoma, head and neck, liver or kidney cancer.

V usage is TRBV29-1 and J usage is TRBJ1-2, with a possible D match to TRBD1 (5 bases). Per the germline V gene, CDR1 is SQVTM and CDR2 is ANQGSEA. CDR3 length: 14 amino acids. The V end lost 4 bases, the J end lost 3 bases, and 15 bases lay between the germline ends. The CDR3 spells CSVGPAGVHYGYTF. The CDR3 DNA reads as TGCAGCGTTGGACCCGCGGGGGTGCACTATGGCTACACCTTC.

In DNA, the CDR3 is TGTGCCAGCAGTTCCCAACCCCGTCAAGGGGATGAAGCTTTCTTT. It is translated as CASSSQPRQGDEAFF. The V gene is TRBV6-1, the J gene TRBJ1-1, with D perhaps TRBD1 (5 bases). Germline CDR1 is MNHNS and CDR2 is SASEGT. The V end lost 5 bases, the J end lost 7 bases, and 20 bases lay between the germline ends. This CDR3 is built from 15 residues.